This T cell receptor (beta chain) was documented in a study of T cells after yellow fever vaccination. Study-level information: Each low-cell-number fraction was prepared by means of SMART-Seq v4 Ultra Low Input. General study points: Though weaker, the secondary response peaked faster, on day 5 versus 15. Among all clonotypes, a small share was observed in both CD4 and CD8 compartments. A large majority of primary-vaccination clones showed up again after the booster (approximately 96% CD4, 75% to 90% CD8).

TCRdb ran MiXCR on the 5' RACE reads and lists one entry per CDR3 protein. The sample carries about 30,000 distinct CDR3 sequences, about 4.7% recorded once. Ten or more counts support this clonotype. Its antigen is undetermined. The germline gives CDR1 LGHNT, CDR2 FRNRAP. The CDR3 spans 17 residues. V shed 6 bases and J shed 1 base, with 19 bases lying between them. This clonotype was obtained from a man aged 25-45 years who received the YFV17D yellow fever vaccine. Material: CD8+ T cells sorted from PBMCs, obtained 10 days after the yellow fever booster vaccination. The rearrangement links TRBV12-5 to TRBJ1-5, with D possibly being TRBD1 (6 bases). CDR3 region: CASGPAVRGASNQPQHF. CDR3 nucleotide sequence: TGTGCTAGTGGCCCCGCGGTGCGGGGGGCGAGCAATCAGCCCCAGCATTTT.